These T cell receptor beta chains were read from a single sample in a study of blood T cells in healthy people across ages. TCRdb called the 5' RACE reads again in MiXCR, with one record for every CDR3 protein. Of about 730,000 distinct CDR3 sequences in the sample, roughly 43% are singletons; the top ten hold roughly 20%. The material sequenced was blood. Every receptor here comes from a woman between 55 and 75 years old in good health. The CDR3 runs from the conserved cysteine through the conserved F or W. A D gene is named only where the DNA matches it firmly. The size of a clone is reported for some rows only, either as once, few or many, or as a class for expanded clones.

clone_size j_call v_call d_call cdr3_aa cdr3_nt
few TRBJ2-7 TRBV10-2 - CASRGTHSYEQYF TGCGCCAGCAGAGGGACACACTCCTACGAGCAGTACTTC
- TRBJ2-3 TRBV4-3 - CASSHQLGDADTQYF TGCGCCAGCAGCCACCAACTAGGGGACGCAGATACGCAGTATTTT
- TRBJ2-2 TRBV5-6 TRBD1 CASRVNRGQSGELFF TGTGCCAGCAGGGTCAACAGGGGGCAGTCCGGGGAGCTGTTTTTT
many TRBJ2-4 TRBV7-2 TRBD2 CASSFQVVAGDVGAKNIQYF TGTGCCAGCAGCTTTCAGGTGGTAGCGGGAGATGTAGGGGCCAAAAACATTCAGTACTTC
- TRBJ1-5 TRBV5-1 - CASSQTGDYNQPQHF TGCGCCAGCAGCCAAACCGGGGACTATAATCAGCCCCAGCATTTT
- TRBJ2-2 TRBV9 - CASSVFGSGENTGELFF TGTGCCAGCAGCGTATTCGGCAGCGGAGAAAACACCGGGGAGCTGTTTTTT
- TRBJ2-4 TRBV6-2/TRBV6-3 TRBD1 CASSYFAIAMDRGKQYF TGTGCCAGCAGTTACTTCGCGATTGCGATGGACAGGGGGAAGCAGTACTTC
- TRBJ1-1 TRBV30 - CAWSVQGAEAFF TGTGCCTGGAGTGTTCAGGGTGCTGAAGCTTTCTTT
many TRBJ2-7 TRBV29-1 TRBD1 CSVVSTGAEQYF TGCAGCGTTGTGAGCACAGGGGCCGAGCAGTACTTC
few TRBJ2-2 TRBV7-9 - CAKPRDISANTGELFF TGTGCCAAACCGCGGGACATCTCAGCGAACACCGGGGAGCTGTTTTTT
- TRBJ2-2 TRBV29-1 - CSVEAQGRTGELFF TGCAGCGTTGAGGCGCAGGGTCGGACCGGGGAGCTGTTTTTT
once TRBJ2-7 TRBV7-2 TRBD2 CASSKGLAISYEQYF TGTGCCAGCAGCAAAGGACTAGCTATCTCCTACGAGCAGTACTTC
- TRBJ2-7 TRBV20-1 - CSGSGGDSYGQYF TGCAGTGGATCCGGCGGGGACTCCTACGGGCAGTACTTC
few TRBJ1-6 TRBV7-2 - CASSLYEFPGSPLHF TGTGCCAGCAGCTTATACGAGTTCCCAGGCTCACCCCTCCACTTT
few TRBJ2-1 TRBV20-1 TRBD2 CSAIQGLAGGKNEQFF TGCAGTGCCATTCAAGGACTAGCGGGGGGGAAGAATGAGCAGTTCTTC
- TRBJ1-4 TRBV20-1 - CSASLTVGEKLFF TGCAGTGCTAGTCTTACTGTCGGTGAAAAACTGTTTTTT
- TRBJ2-3 TRBV30 - CAWSRGSDTQYF TGTGCCTGGAGTAGAGGTTCAGATACGCAGTATTTT
- TRBJ2-2 TRBV7-8 - CASSSRQEINTGELFF TGTGCCAGCAGCTCCCGACAGGAGATAAACACCGGGGAGCTGTTTTTT
- TRBJ1-5 TRBV2 - CASSEGGVQPQHF TGTGCCAGCAGTGAAGGAGGGGTACAGCCCCAGCATTTT
- TRBJ1-1 TRBV20-1 TRBD1 CSARVGGAESMNTEAFF TGCAGTGCTAGGGTAGGGGGCGCAGAATCCATGAACACTGAAGCTTTCTTT
few TRBJ2-7 TRBV7-2 - CASSPRSFSYEQYF TGTGCCAGCAGCCCCCGGTCCTTCTCCTACGAGCAGTACTTC
many TRBJ2-1 TRBV3-1 TRBD2 CASSPVLAGGYNEQFF TGTGCCAGCAGCCCCGTCCTAGCGGGGGGTTACAATGAGCAGTTCTTC
once TRBJ2-7 TRBV20-1 - CSAEGVLTDTYEQYF TGCAGTGCTGAGGGGGTTCTGACAGATACCTACGAGCAGTACTTC
- TRBJ1-1 TRBV11-2 - CASSLVGGDNTEAFF TGTGCCAGCAGCTTAGTCGGAGGGGATAACACTGAAGCTTTCTTT
few TRBJ2-5 TRBV28 TRBD2 CASSSPWTSGIRLETQYF TGTGCCAGCAGTTCGCCTTGGACTAGCGGGATTCGCTTAGAGACCCAGTACTTC
- TRBJ2-5 TRBV15 - CATSRDQGPEQETQYF TGTGCCACCAGCAGAGACCAGGGGCCAGAGCAAGAGACCCAGTACTTC
- TRBJ2-5 TRBV18 - CASSPPTIQETQYF TGTGCCAGCTCACCACCGACGATCCAAGAGACCCAGTACTTC
- TRBJ2-7 TRBV12-3/TRBV12-4 TRBD2 CASSFVAAGIYEQYF TGTGCCAGCAGTTTCGTGGCAGCGGGGATTTACGAGCAGTACTTC
- TRBJ2-3 TRBV3-1 TRBD2 CASSFSGSQNTQYF TGTGCCAGCAGCTTTAGCGGGAGCCAGAATACGCAGTATTTT
many TRBJ2-4 TRBV5-6 TRBD2 CASSFLAGGLKNIQYF TGTGCCAGCAGCTTTTTAGCGGGGGGATTGAAAAACATTCAGTACTTC